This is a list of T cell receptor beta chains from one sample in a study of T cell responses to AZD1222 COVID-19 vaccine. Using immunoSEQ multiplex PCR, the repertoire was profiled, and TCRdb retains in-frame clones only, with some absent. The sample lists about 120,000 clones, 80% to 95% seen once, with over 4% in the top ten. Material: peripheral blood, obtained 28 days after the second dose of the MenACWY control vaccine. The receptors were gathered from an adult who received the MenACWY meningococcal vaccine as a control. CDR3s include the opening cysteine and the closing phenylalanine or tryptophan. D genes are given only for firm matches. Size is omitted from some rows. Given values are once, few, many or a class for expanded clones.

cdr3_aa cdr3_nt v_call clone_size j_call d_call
CASSQERLAGRTDTQYF TGTGCCAGCAGCCAAGAAAGGTTAGCGGGAAGGACAGATACGCAGTATTTT TRBV3-1/TRBV3-2 NA TRBJ2-3 TRBD2
CASSPLTGATTNEKLFF TGTGCCAGCTCACCACTTACAGGGGCCACAACTAATGAAAAACTGTTTTTT TRBV18 NA TRBJ1-4 TRBD1
CASSLRAAASYNEQFF TGTGCCAGCAGCTTACGGGCAGCGGCCTCCTACAATGAGCAGTTCTTC TRBV7-3 NA TRBJ2-1 NA
CASSYAGAPETQYF TGTGCCAGCAGTTACGCGGGGGCCCCAGAGACCCAGTACTTC TRBV6-2/TRBV6-3 NA TRBJ2-5 NA
CASSRNYEQYF TGTGCCAGCAGCCGTAACTACGAGCAGTACTTC TRBV12-3/TRBV12-4 once TRBJ2-7 NA
CASSLSGQGAGTEAFF TGTGCCAGCAGCTTAAGTGGGCAGGGGGCGGGCACTGAAGCTTTCTTT TRBV7-3 once TRBJ1-1 TRBD1
CAISGGTGSKETQYF TGTGCCATCAGTGGAGGGACAGGGTCTAAAGAGACCCAGTACTTC TRBV10-3 NA TRBJ2-5 TRBD1
CASSPSGDYGYTF TGTGCCAGCTCACCGTCGGGCGACTATGGCTACACCTTC TRBV18 NA TRBJ1-2 NA
CASTTGSSGNTIYF TGTGCCAGTACCACCGGGAGCTCTGGAAACACCATATATTTT TRBV19 NA TRBJ1-3 NA
CAPYEQYF TGTGCCCCCTACGAGCAGTACTTC TRBV27 NA TRBJ2-7 NA
CASSASQQETQYF TGTGCCAGTAGCGCCTCACAACAAGAGACCCAGTACTTC TRBV19 NA TRBJ2-5 NA
CASSGLANSYNEQFF TGTGCCAGCAGTGGACTAGCGAACTCCTACAATGAGCAGTTCTTC TRBV28 NA TRBJ2-1 TRBD2
CATSRGGLVAYEQYF TGTGCCACCAGCAGAGGCGGACTAGTTGCGTACGAGCAGTACTTC TRBV15 NA TRBJ2-7 TRBD2
CASSETEAFF TGTGCCAGCAGTGAGACTGAAGCTTTCTTT TRBV2 few TRBJ1-1 NA
CLPFGQGAEKLFF TGCCTACCCTTCGGACAGGGGGCGGAAAAACTGTTTTTT TRBV7-9 NA TRBJ1-4 TRBD1
CASSAIRGFSGANVLTF TGTGCCAGCAGTGCCATTCGGGGTTTCTCTGGGGCCAACGTCCTGACTTTC TRBV6-1 NA TRBJ2-6 NA
CASSGSAGHSYNEQFF TGTGCCAGCAGTGGCTCGGCGGGGCACTCCTACAATGAGCAGTTCTTC TRBV2 NA TRBJ2-1 NA
CAISDPRGGNEQFF TGTGCCATCAGTGATCCCCGGGGGGGCAATGAGCAGTTCTTC TRBV10-3 NA TRBJ2-1 TRBD2
CASSIDRLPGTAYGYTF TGTGCCAGTAGTATAGATCGCCTCCCCGGGACAGCCTATGGCTACACCTTC TRBV19 NA TRBJ1-2 TRBD1
CASSQAGGTGELFF TGTGCCAGCAGCCAAGCAGGGGGCACCGGGGAGCTGTTTTTT TRBV3-1/TRBV3-2 once TRBJ2-2 TRBD1
CASSHQDPYGYTF TGTGCCAGCAGCCATCAAGATCCCTATGGCTACACCTTC TRBV3-1/TRBV3-2 NA TRBJ1-2 NA
CASSLRGAGELFF TGTGCCAGCAGTTTACGGGGGGCCGGGGAGCTGTTTTTT TRBV27 NA TRBJ2-2 TRBD2
CASSPRFNRGSNTGELFF TGTGCCAGCAGCCCACGATTCAATCGGGGATCGAACACCGGGGAGCTGTTTTTT TRBV7-9 NA TRBJ2-2 NA
CASSLLRTGRTEAFF TGTGCCAGCAGCTTATTAAGGACAGGGAGGACTGAAGCTTTCTTT TRBV7-9 NA TRBJ1-1 TRBD1
CASSVVTGGREGGYTF TGTGCCAGCAGCGTAGTTACAGGGGGCCGAGAGGGTGGCTACACCTTC TRBV9 NA TRBJ1-2 TRBD1
CASSTGTSLSYNEQFF TGTGCCAGTAGTACTGGGACTAGCTTATCCTACAATGAGCAGTTCTTC TRBV19 NA TRBJ2-1 TRBD2
CASRTVNTEAFF TGTGCCAGTCGGACAGTGAACACTGAAGCTTTCTTT TRBV6-5 once TRBJ1-1 NA
CSVEGASGTSYEQYF TGCAGCGTTGAAGGAGCTAGCGGGACCTCCTACGAGCAGTACTTC TRBV29-1 once TRBJ2-7 TRBD2
CASRQGMTDTQYF TGCGCCAGCAGACAGGGGATGACAGATACGCAGTATTTT TRBV5-1 NA TRBJ2-3 TRBD1
CASSPDRGSGNTIYF TGTGCCAGCAGTCCGGACAGGGGCTCTGGAAACACCATATATTTT TRBV6-5 NA TRBJ1-3 TRBD1
CASSLASGHRNEQFF TGTGCCAGCAGCCTTGCTAGCGGGCATCGGAATGAGCAGTTCTTC TRBV3-1/TRBV3-2 NA TRBJ2-1 TRBD2
CASSLGGGRSYGYTF TGTGCCAGCAGCTTGGGTGGGGGGCGATCCTATGGCTACACCTTC TRBV5-6 NA TRBJ1-2 NA
CASSLQGLAGPESYEQYF TGTGCCAGCAGTTTACAGGGACTAGCGGGACCAGAATCATACGAGCAGTACTTC TRBV28 NA TRBJ2-7 TRBD2
CASSLLSGAAKNIQYF TGTGCCAGCAGCTTACTTTCAGGGGCGGCCAAAAACATTCAGTACTTC TRBV7-2 NA TRBJ2-4 NA
CASSGTSGSKNNEQFF TGTGCCAGCAGCGGGACTAGCGGGAGTAAAAACAATGAGCAGTTCTTC TRBV7-3 NA TRBJ2-1 TRBD2